The clone carrying this TCR beta chain was seen more than once but under ten times. TCRdb keeps only in-frame clones here, not all; method: immunoSEQ multiplex PCR. The data hold fewer than 65,000 clones, with about 87% observed a single time. This entry is derived from a study of technical replicates of blood from a handful of donors. CDR3 length equals 19 residues. V was pared by 5 bases and J by 1 base, with 11 bases of the junction left unmatched. The germline V gene encodes CDR1 SSHAT and CDR2 FNYEAQ (reference sequence). This receptor was obtained from a human donor in good health. Some clones in this sample may be carry-over from other donors' samples. The sample was PBMCs. This rearrangement joins TRBV7-7 to TRBJ2-1; 13 nucleotides align to TRBD2. The CDR3 DNA follows: TGTGCCAGCAGCCTCTCACTAGCGGGGGGGCCTAGGTCCTACAATGAGCAGTTCTTC. Protein: CASSLSLAGGPRSYNEQFF.